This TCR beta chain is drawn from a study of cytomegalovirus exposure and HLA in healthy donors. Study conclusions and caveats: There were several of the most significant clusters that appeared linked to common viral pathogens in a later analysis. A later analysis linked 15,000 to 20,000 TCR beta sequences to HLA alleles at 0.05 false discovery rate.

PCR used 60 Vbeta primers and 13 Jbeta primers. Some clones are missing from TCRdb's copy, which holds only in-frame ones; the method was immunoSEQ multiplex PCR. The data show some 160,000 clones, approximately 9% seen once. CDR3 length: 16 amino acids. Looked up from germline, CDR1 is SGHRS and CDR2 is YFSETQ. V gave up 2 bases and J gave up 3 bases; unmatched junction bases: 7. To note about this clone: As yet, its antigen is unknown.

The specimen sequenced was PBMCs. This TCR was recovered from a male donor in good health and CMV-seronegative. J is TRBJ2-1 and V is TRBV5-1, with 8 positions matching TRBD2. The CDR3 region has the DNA TGCGCCAGCAGCTTCGGGCTAGCGGGTATCTACAATGAGCAGTTCTTC. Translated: CASSFGLAGIYNEQFF.